Sequencing of this TCR beta chain was carried out in a study of T cell repertoires in cytomegalovirus infection. General study points: HLA-C-restricted CMV-specific TCR beta clonotypes were dominant in the ex vivo response. Carriage of CMV together with the relevant HLA was identifiable through cumulative public TCR beta family frequency.

A few counts support this clonotype. The antigen remains unidentified. TCRdb ran MiXCR on the reads and lists one entry per CDR3 protein. Counted here are hundreds of thousands of distinct CDR3 sequences, roughly 17% occurring once; the ten biggest clones make up 12%. The CDR3 contains 12 residues. Trimming took off 3 bases at V and 7 bases at J, with 9 bases between the two ends. CDR1 LGHDT and CDR2 YNNKEL come from the germline V gene (reference sequence). This TCR derives from a human donor in good health (CMV status not recorded). Some clones in this sample may be carry-over from other donors' samples. The chain is built from TRBV3-1 and TRBJ1-1; a possible D gene is TRBD1 (5 bases). What was sequenced was PBMCs. This chain's CDR3 is CASSQGGGEAFF. Written as DNA, the CDR3 is TGTGCCAGCAGCCAGGGGGGGGGTGAAGCTTTCTTT.